What follows is one TCR beta chain and its context. Antigen: not known. This sample stems from a study of Ad26.COV2.S vaccination and SARS-CoV-2 variants. General study results and limits: After vaccination, substantial breadth of spike-specific CD8+ and CD4+ responses was reported.

Treatment here: approximately 18 received Ad26.COV2.S at low or high dose, single or two shots; about 5 received placebo; per-sample allocation not given. The samples date from day 63 after the first vaccine or placebo injection. The germline V and J ends were trimmed by 2 bases and 2 bases, with 6 bases remaining between them. This CDR3 spans 13 amino acids. Germline assignment: CDR1 MNHNS and CDR2 SASEGT. Sequencing used immunoSEQ multiplex PCR; TCRdb keeps in-frame clones, though not all of them. The data hold 440,000 or so clones, with roughly nine tenths observed a single time. The material sequenced was peripheral blood, taken in a trial of Ad26.COV2.S vaccine versus placebo. This TCR was sampled from a person between 18 and 59 years old who received the Ad26.COV2.S COVID-19 vaccine or a placebo. The chain has TRBV6-1 and TRBJ1-2; D gene unclear. CDR3 nucleotide sequence: TGTGCCAGCAGTGAAAAAGGGAACTATGGCTACACCTTC. Protein product: CASSEKGNYGYTF.